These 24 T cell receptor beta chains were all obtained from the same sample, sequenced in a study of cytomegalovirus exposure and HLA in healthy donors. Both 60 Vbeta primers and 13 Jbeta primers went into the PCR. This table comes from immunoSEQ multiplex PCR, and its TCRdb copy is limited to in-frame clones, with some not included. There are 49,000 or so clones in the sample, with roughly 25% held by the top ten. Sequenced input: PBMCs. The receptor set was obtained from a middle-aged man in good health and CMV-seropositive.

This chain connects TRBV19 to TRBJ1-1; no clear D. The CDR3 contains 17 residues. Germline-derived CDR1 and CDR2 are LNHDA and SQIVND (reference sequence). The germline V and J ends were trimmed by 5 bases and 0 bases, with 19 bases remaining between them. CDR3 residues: CASSPGIFYTVNTEAFF. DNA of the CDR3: TGTGCCAGTAGTCCCGGCATTTTTTATACAGTGAACACTGAAGCTTTCTTT.

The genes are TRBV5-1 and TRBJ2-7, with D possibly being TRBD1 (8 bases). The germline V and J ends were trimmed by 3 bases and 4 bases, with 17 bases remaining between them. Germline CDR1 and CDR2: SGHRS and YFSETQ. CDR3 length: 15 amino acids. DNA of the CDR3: TGCGCCAGCAGCTCAACAGGGGGGGTGGGGTACGAGCAGTACTTC. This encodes CASSSTGGVGYEQYF.

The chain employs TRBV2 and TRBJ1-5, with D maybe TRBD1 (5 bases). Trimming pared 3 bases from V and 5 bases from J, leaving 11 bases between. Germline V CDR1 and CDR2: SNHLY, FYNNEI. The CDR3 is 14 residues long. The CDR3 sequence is CASSDRGGYQPQHF. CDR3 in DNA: TGTGCCAGCAGTGATAGGGGCGGTTATCAGCCCCAGCATTTT.

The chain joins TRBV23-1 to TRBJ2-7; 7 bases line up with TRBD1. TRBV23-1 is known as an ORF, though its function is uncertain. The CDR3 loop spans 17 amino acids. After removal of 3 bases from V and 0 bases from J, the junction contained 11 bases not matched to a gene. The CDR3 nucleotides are TGCGCCAGCAGTCATCGAAGGACAGGCGAGACCTCCTACGAGCAGTACTTC. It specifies CASSHRRTGETSYEQYF.

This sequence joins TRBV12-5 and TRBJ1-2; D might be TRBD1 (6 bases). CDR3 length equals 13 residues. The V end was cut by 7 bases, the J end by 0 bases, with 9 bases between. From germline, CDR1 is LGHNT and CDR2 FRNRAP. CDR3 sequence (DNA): TGTGCTAGTGCCCGACAGGCTAACTATGGCTACACCTTC. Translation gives CASARQANYGYTF. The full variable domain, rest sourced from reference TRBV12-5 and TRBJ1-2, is DARVTQTPRHKVTEMGQEVTMRCQPILGHNTVFWYRQTMMQGLELLAYFRNRAPLDDSGMPKDRFSAEMPDATLATLKIQPSEPRDSAVYFCASARQANYGYTFGSGTRLTVV.

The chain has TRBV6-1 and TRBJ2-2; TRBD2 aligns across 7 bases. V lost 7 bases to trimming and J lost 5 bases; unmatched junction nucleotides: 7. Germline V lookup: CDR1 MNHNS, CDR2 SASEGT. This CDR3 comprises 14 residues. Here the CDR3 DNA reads TGTGCCAGCACTCCGGGACTAAAGACCGGGGAGCTGTTTTTT. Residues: CASTPGLKTGELFF.

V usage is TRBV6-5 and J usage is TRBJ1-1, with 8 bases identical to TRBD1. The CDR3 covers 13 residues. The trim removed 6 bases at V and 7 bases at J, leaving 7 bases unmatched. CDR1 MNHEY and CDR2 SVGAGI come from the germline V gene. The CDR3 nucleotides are TGTGCCAGCAGAAGACAGGGGTTGGGTGAAGCTTTCTTT. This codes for CASRRQGLGEAFF.

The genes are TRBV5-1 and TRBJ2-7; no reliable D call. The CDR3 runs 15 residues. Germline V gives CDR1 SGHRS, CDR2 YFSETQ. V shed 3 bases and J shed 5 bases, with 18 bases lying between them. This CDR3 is CASSSGEISLDEQYF. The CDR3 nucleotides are TGCGCCAGCAGCTCCGGTGAAATATCGTTGGACGAGCAGTACTTC.

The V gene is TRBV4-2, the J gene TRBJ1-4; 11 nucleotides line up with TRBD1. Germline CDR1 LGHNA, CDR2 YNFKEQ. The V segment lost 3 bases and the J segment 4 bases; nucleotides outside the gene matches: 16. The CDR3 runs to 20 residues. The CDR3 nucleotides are TGTGCCAGCAGCCACCCCCCGGGGACAGGGGGAGGGGTTGGTAATGAAAAACTGTTTTTT. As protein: CASSHPPGTGGGVGNEKLFF.

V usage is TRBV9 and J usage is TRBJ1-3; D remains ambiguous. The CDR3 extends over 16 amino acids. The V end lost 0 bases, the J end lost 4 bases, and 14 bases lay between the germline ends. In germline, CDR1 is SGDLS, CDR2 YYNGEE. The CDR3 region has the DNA TGTGCCAGCAGCGTAGGAGGTAGGCGAGCCGGAAACACCATATATTTT. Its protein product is CASSVGGRRAGNTIYF.

Here the CDR3 reads CAISESGGQGNEKLFF. CDR3 DNA sequence: TGTGCCATCAGTGAGTCAGGAGGACAGGGTAATGAAAAACTGTTTTTT. The gene calls are TRBV10-3 and TRBJ1-4; 8 bases agree with TRBD1. The CDR3 is 16 residues long. The V and J ends lost 0 bases and 4 bases, in that order; junction bases with no gene match: 4. Germline V gene data show CDR1 as ENHRY and CDR2 as SYGVKD.

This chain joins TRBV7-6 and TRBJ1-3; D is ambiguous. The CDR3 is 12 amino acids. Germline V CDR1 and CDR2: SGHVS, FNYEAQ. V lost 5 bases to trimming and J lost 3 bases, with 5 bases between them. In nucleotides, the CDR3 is TGTGCCAGCAGCGCGGTTGGAAACACCATATATTTT. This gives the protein CASSAVGNTIYF. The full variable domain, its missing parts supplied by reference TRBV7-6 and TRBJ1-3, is GAGVSQSPRYKVTKRGQDVALRCDPISGHVSLYWYRQALGQGPEFLTYFNYEAQQDKSGLPNDRFSAERPEGSISTLTIQRTEQRDSAMYRCASSAVGNTIYFGEGSWLTVV.

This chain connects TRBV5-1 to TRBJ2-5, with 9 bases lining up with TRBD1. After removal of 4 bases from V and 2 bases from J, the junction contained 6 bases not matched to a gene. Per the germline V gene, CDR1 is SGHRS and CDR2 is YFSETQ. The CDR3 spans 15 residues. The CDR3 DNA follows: TGCGCCAGCAGCGGGACACAGGGGGCGCAAGAGACCCAGTACTTC. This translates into CASSGTQGAQETQYF.

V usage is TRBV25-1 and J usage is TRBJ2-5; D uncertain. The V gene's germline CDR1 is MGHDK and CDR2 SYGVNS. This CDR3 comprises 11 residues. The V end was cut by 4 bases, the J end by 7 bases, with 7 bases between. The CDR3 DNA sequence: TGTGCCAGCAGTGCCTCGAGGACCCAGTACTTC. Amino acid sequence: CASSASRTQYF.

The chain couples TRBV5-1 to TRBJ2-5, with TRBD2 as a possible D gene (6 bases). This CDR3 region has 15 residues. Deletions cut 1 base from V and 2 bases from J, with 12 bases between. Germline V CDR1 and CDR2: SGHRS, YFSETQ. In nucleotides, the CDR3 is TGCGCCAGCAGCTTGCTCGCGGGGAAACAAGAGACCCAGTACTTC. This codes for CASSLLAGKQETQYF.

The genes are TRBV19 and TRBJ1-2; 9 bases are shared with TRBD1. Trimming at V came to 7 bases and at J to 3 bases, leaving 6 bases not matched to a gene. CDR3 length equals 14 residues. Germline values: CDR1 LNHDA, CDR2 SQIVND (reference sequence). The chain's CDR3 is CASMGTGTYYGYTF. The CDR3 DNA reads TGTGCCAGTATGGGGACAGGGACTTACTATGGCTACACCTTC.

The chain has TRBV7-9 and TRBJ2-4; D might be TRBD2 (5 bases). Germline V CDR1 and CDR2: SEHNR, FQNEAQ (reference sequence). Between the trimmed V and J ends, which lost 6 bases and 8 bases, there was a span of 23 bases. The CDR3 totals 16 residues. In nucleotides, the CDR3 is TGTGCCAGCAGTTATCGGAGGTGGGCAGGCGAAGACATTCAGTACTTC. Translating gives CASSYRRWAGEDIQYF.

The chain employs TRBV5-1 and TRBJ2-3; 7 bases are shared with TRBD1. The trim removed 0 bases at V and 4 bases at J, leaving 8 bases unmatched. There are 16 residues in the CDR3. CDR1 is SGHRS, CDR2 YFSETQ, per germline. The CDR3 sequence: CASSLGLEGASDTQYF. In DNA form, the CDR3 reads TGCGCCAGCAGCTTGGGCCTAGAGGGGGCCTCAGATACGCAGTATTTT.

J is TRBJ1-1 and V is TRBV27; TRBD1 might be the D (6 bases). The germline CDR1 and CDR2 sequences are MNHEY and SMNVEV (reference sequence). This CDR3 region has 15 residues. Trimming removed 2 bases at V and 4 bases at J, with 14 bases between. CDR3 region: CASSLTGGWGTEAFF. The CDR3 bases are TGTGCCAGCAGTTTAACGGGGGGCTGGGGCACTGAAGCTTTCTTT.

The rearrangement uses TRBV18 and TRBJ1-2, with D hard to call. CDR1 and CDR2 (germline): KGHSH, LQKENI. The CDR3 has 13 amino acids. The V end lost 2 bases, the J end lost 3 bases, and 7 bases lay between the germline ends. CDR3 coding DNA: TGTGCCAGCTCACCAGGGGAGGACTATGGCTACACCTTC. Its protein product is CASSPGEDYGYTF.

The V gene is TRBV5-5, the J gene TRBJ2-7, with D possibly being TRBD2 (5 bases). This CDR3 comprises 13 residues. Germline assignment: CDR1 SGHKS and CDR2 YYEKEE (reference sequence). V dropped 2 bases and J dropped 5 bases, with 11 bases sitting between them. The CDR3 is CASSFPHSDEQYF. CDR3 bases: TGTGCCAGCAGCTTCCCCCATAGCGACGAGCAGTACTTC.

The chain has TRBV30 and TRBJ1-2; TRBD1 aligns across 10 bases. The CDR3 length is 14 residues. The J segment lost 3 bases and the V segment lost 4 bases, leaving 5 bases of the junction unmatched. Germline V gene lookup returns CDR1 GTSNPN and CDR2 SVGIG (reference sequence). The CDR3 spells CAWNRDRGDYGYTF. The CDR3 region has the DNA TGTGCCTGGAACCGGGACAGGGGAGACTATGGCTACACCTTC.

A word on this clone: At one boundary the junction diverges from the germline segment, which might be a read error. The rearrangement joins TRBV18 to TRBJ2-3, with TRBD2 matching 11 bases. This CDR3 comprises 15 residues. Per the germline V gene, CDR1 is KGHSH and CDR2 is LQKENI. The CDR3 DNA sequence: TGTGCCAGCGCACCGGGACTAGCGGAGACAGATACGCAGTATTTT. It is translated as CASAPGLAETDTQYF.

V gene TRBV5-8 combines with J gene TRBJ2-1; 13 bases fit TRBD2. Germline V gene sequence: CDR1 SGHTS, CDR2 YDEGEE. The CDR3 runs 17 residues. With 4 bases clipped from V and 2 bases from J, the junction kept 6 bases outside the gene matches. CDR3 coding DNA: TGTGCCAGCAGCCGGACTAGCGGGAGTGGAGCCTACAATGAGCAGTTCTTC. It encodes CASSRTSGSGAYNEQFF.